The clone carrying this T cell receptor beta chain has only a few counts. What it binds is not known. V lost 4 bases and J 3 bases, leaving 7 bases between the germline ends. This CDR3 is built from 14 residues. Germline loops: CDR1 MDHEN, CDR2 SYDVKM. The data were taken from a study of OX40 agonist ivuxolimab in advanced cancers. The overall study: Previous treatment with anti-PD-1, anti-PD-L1 or anti-CTLA-4 therapy was allowed; under 50% had received some. Three patients, one with hepatocellular carcinoma and two with cutaneous melanoma, achieved partial responses. Study-level findings and limits: On average, CD8+ T cells showed a greater number of expanded clones than CD4+.

Measured with immunoSEQ multiplex PCR; TCRdb has only the in-frame clones, and not every one. Altogether 70,000 to 80,000 clones are present, 86% being singletons, with the ten largest covering over 0.6%. The specimen comprised CD4+ or CD8+ T cells sorted from blood, sampled in a trial of the OX40 agonist ivuxolimab. The receptor comes from an adult with an advanced solid tumor such as melanoma, head and neck, liver or kidney cancer. V gene TRBV28 combines with J gene TRBJ2-6; unclear D gene. The CDR3: CASSSPYGANVLTF. The CDR3 DNA is TGTGCCAGCAGTTCCCCATATGGGGCCAACGTCCTGACTTTC.